The 12 T cell receptor beta chains given below trace back to one sample, sequenced in a study of blood T cells in healthy people across ages. PCR was performed a second time for about 7 to 11 cycles using a sample-barcoded 5' primer and a J-beta primer mix. TCRdb processed the 5' RACE reads anew with MiXCR; each CDR3 protein has one entry. There are about 1.5 million distinct CDR3 sequences in the sample; 35% to 45% occur only once, and around 4% lies in the top ten. The sequenced sample consisted of blood. These receptors all come from a young woman in good health.

The chain links TRBV30 to TRBJ1-4; the D gene is possibly TRBD1 (5 bases). The CDR3 totals 13 residues. Germline loops: CDR1 GTSNPN, CDR2 SVGIG (reference sequence). V was trimmed by 5 bases and J by 6 bases, leaving 13 bases between them. Here the CDR3 reads CAWAQGLDEKLFF. The CDR3 nucleotides read TGTGCCTGGGCTCAGGGCCTAGATGAAAAACTGTTTTTT.

The chain has TRBV30 and TRBJ1-5; TRBD1 matches 8 bases. CDR3 size: 14 residues. Germline V gene lookup returns CDR1 GTSNPN and CDR2 SVGIG (reference sequence). V was pared by 3 bases and J by 7 bases, with 8 bases of the junction left unmatched. CDR3 in DNA: TGTGCCTGGAGCCGCGGACAGGGAGTCCAGCCCCAGCATTTT. This encodes CAWSRGQGVQPQHF.

The chain has TRBV12-3 or TRBV12-4 and TRBJ2-1; a weak D match, TRBD2 (5 bases). V lost 7 bases, J lost 5 bases, and 15 bases lay in between. This CDR3 is 14 amino acids long. DNA of the CDR3: TGTGCCAGCACCCCTAGCCGGCGGGACAATGAGCAGTTCTTC. Translating gives CASTPSRRDNEQFF.

This rearrangement joins TRBV20-1 to TRBJ1-2; D ambiguous. V was pared by 5 bases and J by 4 bases, with 14 bases between. Germline V lookup: CDR1 DFQATT, CDR2 SNEGSKA (reference sequence). The CDR3 spans 13 residues. The CDR3 loop is CSASLGSFYGYTF. The CDR3 DNA follows: TGCAGTGCTTCCCTTGGATCCTTCTATGGCTACACCTTC.

The chain carries TRBV5-4 and TRBJ2-2; possibly TRBD2 for D (5 bases). Deletions cut 4 bases from V and 6 bases from J, with 16 bases between. The germline V gene encodes CDR1 SGHNT and CDR2 YYREEE (reference sequence). The CDR3 is made up of 15 amino acids. The CDR3 spells CASSKYGVASGELFF. The CDR3 bases are TGTGCCAGCAGCAAATACGGAGTAGCGTCCGGGGAGCTGTTTTTT.

This clonotype appeared a few times. This chain uses TRBV6-5 with TRBJ2-5, with no clear D. Germline values: CDR1 MNHEY, CDR2 SVGAGI. This CDR3 contains 14 residues. The V end lost 6 bases, the J end lost 5 bases, and 16 bases lay between the germline ends. The CDR3 protein is CASSPLTRTETQYF. The CDR3 nucleotides are TGTGCCAGCAGCCCTCTAACCCGGACGGAGACCCAGTACTTC.

The V and J genes are TRBV30 and TRBJ1-2; TRBD1 might be the D (6 bases). The CDR3 consists of 14 residues. Trimming pared 0 bases from V and 9 bases from J, leaving 17 bases between. Germline V gene data show CDR1 as GTSNPN and CDR2 as SVGIG (reference sequence). CDR3 region: CAWSVGGMLWSYTF. The CDR3 DNA reads as TGTGCCTGGAGTGTAGGGGGGATGCTATGGAGCTACACCTTC.

This chain uses TRBV2 with TRBJ2-3; a weak D match, TRBD1 (6 bases). Germline CDR1 reads SNHLY; CDR2 reads FYNNEI. Between the trimmed V and J ends, which lost 6 bases and 0 bases, there was a span of 13 bases. The length of the CDR3 is 15 residues. CDR3 residues: CASSARTASTDTQYF. The DNA for the CDR3 is TGTGCCAGCAGCGCTAGGACAGCGAGCACAGATACGCAGTATTTT.

This clonotype was recorded only once. Relative to the germline gene, one junction end is altered; a read error may explain this. J is TRBJ2-1 and V is TRBV4-1, with 8 bases aligning to TRBD1. The CDR3 contains 17 residues. Germline lookup yields CDR1 MGHRA and CDR2 YSYEKL. This chain's CDR3 is CASSQAGGQGYYNEPFF. CDR3 DNA sequence: TGCGCCAGCAGCCAAGCTGGAGGACAGGGATATTACAATGAGCCGTTTTTC.

The chain couples TRBV5-5 to TRBJ1-6, with D uncertain. The ends were cut back, 4 bases at V and 6 bases at J, with 14 bases in the middle. Per germline, CDR1 SGHKS and CDR2 YYEKEE (reference sequence). The CDR3 loop spans 15 amino acids. The CDR3 loop is CASSRRVELNSPLHF. DNA for the CDR3: TGTGCCAGCAGCCGCCGGGTCGAGCTTAATTCACCCCTCCACTTT.

This clonotype was counted a few times. This sequence joins TRBV7-9 and TRBJ2-7, with D possibly TRBD1 on 6 matching bases. The CDR3 covers 14 residues. The germline V and J ends were trimmed by 6 bases and 2 bases, with 14 bases remaining between them. Germline V gene lookup returns CDR1 SEHNR and CDR2 FQNEAQ (reference sequence). This CDR3 reads CASSYTGKAYEQYF. Written as DNA, the CDR3 is TGTGCCAGCAGTTATACAGGGAAGGCCTACGAGCAGTACTTC.

The chain links TRBV7-3 to TRBJ2-4; 8 positions agree with TRBD2. With 0 bases clipped from V and 13 bases from J, the junction kept 11 bases outside the gene matches. Germline V gene data show CDR1 as SGHTA and CDR2 as FQGTGA. This CDR3 comprises 15 residues. The CDR3 DNA follows: TGTGCCAGCAGCTTAACAGGGACTAGGTACAATGAGCAGTACTTC. It yields the protein CASSLTGTRYNEQYF.